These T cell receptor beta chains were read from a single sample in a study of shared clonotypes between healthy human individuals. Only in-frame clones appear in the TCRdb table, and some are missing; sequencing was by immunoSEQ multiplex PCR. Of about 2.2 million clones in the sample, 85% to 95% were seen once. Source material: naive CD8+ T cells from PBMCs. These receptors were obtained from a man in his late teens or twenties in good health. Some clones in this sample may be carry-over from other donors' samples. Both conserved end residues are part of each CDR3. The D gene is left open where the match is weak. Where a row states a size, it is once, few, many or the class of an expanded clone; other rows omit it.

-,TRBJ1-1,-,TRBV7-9,CASTGRNTEAFF,TGTGCCAGCACAGGGAGGAACACTGAAGCTTTCTTT
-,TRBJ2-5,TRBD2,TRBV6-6,CASSSTSGAGWETQYF,TGTGCCAGCAGCTCGACTAGCGGGGCAGGATGGGAGACCCAGTACTTC
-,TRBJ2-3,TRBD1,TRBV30,CAWTWTGLDTQYF,TGTGCCTGGACCTGGACAGGGCTCGATACGCAGTATTTT
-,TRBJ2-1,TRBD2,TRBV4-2,CASSPEGLAAWNEQFF,TGTGCCAGCAGCCCCGAGGGACTAGCGGCCTGGAATGAGCAGTTCTTC
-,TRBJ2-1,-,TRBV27,CASSTTPDPPYNEQFF,TGTGCCAGCAGCACTACCCCCGACCCGCCCTACAATGAGCAGTTCTTC
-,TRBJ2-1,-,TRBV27,CASNPPGREIF,TGTGCCAGCAACCCCCCAGGAAGGGAGATCTTC
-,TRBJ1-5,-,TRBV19,CASSPQFDGGNQPQHF,TGTGCCAGTAGTCCCCAATTCGACGGCGGCAATCAGCCCCAGCATTTT
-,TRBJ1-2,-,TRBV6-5,CASIIIGEGDYGYTF,TGTGCCAGCATTATTATAGGGGAGGGGGACTATGGCTACACCTTC
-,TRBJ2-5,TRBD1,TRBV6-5,CASSLLTGGQETQYF,TGTGCCAGCAGCCTTTTAACAGGGGGCCAAGAGACCCAGTACTTC
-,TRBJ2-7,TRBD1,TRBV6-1,CASSEGQGAREQYF,TGTGCCAGCAGTGAAGGACAGGGGGCACGCGAGCAGTACTTC
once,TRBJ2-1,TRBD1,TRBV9,CASSPSPGTGVYNEQFF,TGTGCCAGCAGCCCGAGCCCGGGGACAGGGGTTTACAATGAGCAGTTCTTC
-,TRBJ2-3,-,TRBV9,CASSVGVISSTDTQYF,TGTGCCAGCAGCGTAGGGGTTATCTCTAGCACAGATACGCAGTATTTT
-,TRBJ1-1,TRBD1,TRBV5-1,CASSERGPDAENTEAFF,TGCGCCAGCAGCGAGAGGGGGCCTGACGCGGAGAACACTGAAGCTTTCTTT
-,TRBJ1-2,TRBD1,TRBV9,CASAELGRGLVTF,TGTGCCAGCGCGGAACTGGGCAGGGGGTTAGTCACCTTC
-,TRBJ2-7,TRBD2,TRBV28,CASSLRAGGYEQYF,TGTGCCAGCAGTTTAAGGGCGGGAGGTTACGAGCAGTACTTC
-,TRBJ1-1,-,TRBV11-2,CASSFPRGPNTEAFF,TGTGCCAGCAGCTTCCCTCGCGGGCCGAACACTGAAGCTTTCTTT
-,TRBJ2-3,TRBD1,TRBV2,CASRGDRGEFDTQYF,TGTGCCAGCAGGGGGGACAGGGGGGAATTCGATACGCAGTATTTT
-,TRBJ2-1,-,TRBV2,CASQPRPILSYNEQFF,TGTGCCAGCCAACCCCGTCCAATACTCTCCTACAATGAGCAGTTCTTC
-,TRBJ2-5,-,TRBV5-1,CASSSYSGQETQYF,TGCGCCAGCAGCTCCTATAGCGGACAAGAGACCCAGTACTTC
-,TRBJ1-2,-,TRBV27,CASSPSTRYGYTF,TGTGCCAGCAGTCCCTCTACGCGCTATGGCTACACCTTC
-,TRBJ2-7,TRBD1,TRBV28,CASSSWTGEYEQYF,TGTGCCAGCAGTTCCTGGACAGGGGAGTACGAGCAGTACTTC
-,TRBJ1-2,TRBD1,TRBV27,CASSFRGGLTGGYTF,TGTGCCAGCAGTTTCAGAGGGGGCCTTACTGGTGGCTACACCTTC
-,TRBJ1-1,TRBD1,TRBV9,CASSAGQGMNTEAFF,TGTGCCAGCAGCGCGGGACAGGGAATGAACACTGAAGCTTTCTTT
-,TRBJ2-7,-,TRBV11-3,CASSLDRREQYF,TGTGCCAGCAGCTTAGATCGGCGCGAGCAGTACTTC
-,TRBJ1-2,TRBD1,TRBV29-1,CSAWTGHMLEGYTF,TGCAGCGCTTGGACAGGACACATGCTTGAAGGCTACACCTTC
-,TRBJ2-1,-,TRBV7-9,CASSLDPTGLSLYNEQFF,TGTGCCAGCAGCTTAGATCCTACAGGGCTCTCCCTCTACAATGAGCAGTTCTTC
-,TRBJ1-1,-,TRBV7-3,CASSLIRQENTEAFF,TGTGCCAGCAGCTTAATAAGACAGGAGAACACTGAAGCTTTCTTT
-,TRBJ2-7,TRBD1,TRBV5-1,CASSLDGQGRYEQYF,TGCGCCAGCAGCTTGGACGGACAGGGAAGGTACGAGCAGTACTTC
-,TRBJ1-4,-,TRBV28,CASRETSYLEKLFF,TGTGCCAGCAGGGAGACAAGCTATCTCGAAAAACTGTTTTTT
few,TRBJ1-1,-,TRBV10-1,CASSESTGNTEAFF,TGCGCCAGCAGTGAGTCCACGGGGAACACTGAAGCTTTCTTT
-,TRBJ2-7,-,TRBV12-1,CASSFEQGVSAYEQYF,TGTGCCAGCAGCTTCGAACAGGGAGTCTCGGCCTACGAGCAGTACTTC
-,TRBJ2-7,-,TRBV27,CASSLGQGSGEQYF,TGTGCCAGCAGTTTAGGGCAGGGTAGCGGCGAGCAGTACTTC
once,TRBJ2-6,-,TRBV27,CASSPDRDFFGANVLTF,TGTGCCAGCAGTCCAGACAGGGACTTTTTTGGGGCCAACGTCCTGACTTTC
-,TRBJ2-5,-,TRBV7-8,CASSLLGTHQETQYF,TGTGCCAGCAGCTTACTCGGGACCCACCAAGAGACCCAGTACTTC
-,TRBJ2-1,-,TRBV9,CASSVGTGTPSYNEQFF,TGTGCCAGCAGCGTAGGAACGGGGACCCCCTCCTACAATGAGCAGTTCTTC
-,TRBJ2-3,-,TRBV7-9,CASSLPQGRSDTQYF,TGTGCCAGCAGCCTCCCACAGGGTCGGTCAGATACGCAGTATTTT
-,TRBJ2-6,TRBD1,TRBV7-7,CASSATGASGANVLTF,TGTGCCAGCAGCGCCACAGGGGCCTCTGGGGCCAACGTCCTGACTTTC
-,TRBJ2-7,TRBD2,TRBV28,CASSLLSGRADEQYF,TGTGCCAGCAGTTTACTCAGCGGGAGGGCCGACGAGCAGTACTTC
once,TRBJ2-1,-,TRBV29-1,CSVKIQNPRYNEQFF,TGCAGCGTTAAAATACAGAACCCGCGGTACAATGAGCAGTTCTTC
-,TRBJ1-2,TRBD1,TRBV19,CASSGEAGQGGNNYGYTF,TGTGCCAGTAGCGGGGAGGCGGGACAGGGGGGTAATAACTATGGCTACACCTTC
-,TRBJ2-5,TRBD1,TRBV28,CASSRSGTVLQETQYF,TGTGCCAGCAGTAGATCCGGGACAGTTCTACAAGAGACCCAGTACTTC
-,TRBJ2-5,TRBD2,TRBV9,CASSVGGSQETQYF,TGTGCCAGCAGCGTAGGCGGGAGTCAAGAGACCCAGTACTTC
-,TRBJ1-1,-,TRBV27,CASTETAGVGNTEAFF,TGTGCCAGCACCGAGACCGCCGGGGTGGGAAACACTGAAGCTTTCTTT
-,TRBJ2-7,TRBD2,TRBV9,CASSPRAGVGTYEQYF,TGTGCCAGCAGCCCGAGAGCGGGAGTGGGAACCTACGAGCAGTACTTC
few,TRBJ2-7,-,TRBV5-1,CASSLGGGEQYF,TGCGCCAGCAGCTTGGGGGGAGGCGAGCAGTACTTC
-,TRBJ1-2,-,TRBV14,CASSQDWAAYGYTF,TGTGCCAGCAGCCAAGACTGGGCAGCCTATGGCTACACCTTC
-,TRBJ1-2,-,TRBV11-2,CASSQTAYGYTF,TGTGCCAGCAGCCAAACAGCCTATGGCTACACCTTC
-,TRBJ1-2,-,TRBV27,CASSPSYGQTYYGYTF,TGTGCCAGCAGTCCCTCGTATGGACAGACTTACTATGGCTACACCTTC
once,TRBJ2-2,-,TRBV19,CASIAVRDKGFTGELFF,TGTGCCAGTATTGCCGTCCGGGACAAGGGCTTCACCGGGGAGCTGTTTTTT
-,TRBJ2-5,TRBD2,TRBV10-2,CASSDRYDMGLAGGRETQYF,TGCGCCAGCAGTGATCGTTATGACATGGGACTAGCGGGAGGGCGTGAGACCCAGTACTTC
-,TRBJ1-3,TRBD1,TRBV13,CASSSGTGGARNTIYF,TGTGCCAGCAGCTCCGGGACAGGGGGCGCGCGAAACACCATATATTTT
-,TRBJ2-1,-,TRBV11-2,CASSITGLDEQFF,TGTGCCAGCAGCATTACAGGGTTGGATGAGCAGTTCTTC